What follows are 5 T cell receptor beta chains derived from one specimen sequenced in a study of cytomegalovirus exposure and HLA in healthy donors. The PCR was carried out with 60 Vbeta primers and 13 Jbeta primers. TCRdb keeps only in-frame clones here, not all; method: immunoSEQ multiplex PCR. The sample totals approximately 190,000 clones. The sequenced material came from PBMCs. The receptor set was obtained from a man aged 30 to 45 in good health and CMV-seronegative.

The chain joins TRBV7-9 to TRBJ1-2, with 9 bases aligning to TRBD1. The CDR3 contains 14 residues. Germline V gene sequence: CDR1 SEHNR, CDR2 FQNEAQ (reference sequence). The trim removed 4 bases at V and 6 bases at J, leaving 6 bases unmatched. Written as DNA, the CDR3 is TGTGCCAGCAGCTCGCAACAGGGGGCCGATGGCTACACCTTC. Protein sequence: CASSSQQGADGYTF. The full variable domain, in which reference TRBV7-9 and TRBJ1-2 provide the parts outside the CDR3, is DTGVSQNPRHKITKRGQNVTFRCDPISEHNRLYWYRQTLGQGPEFLTYFQNEAQLEKSRLLSDRFSAERPKGSFSTLEIQRTEQGDSAMYLCASSSQQGADGYTFGSGTRLTVV.

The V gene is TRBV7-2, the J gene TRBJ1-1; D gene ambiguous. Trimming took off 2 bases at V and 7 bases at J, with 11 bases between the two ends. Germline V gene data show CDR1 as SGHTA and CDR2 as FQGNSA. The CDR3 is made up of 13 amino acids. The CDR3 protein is CASSLQEVREAFF. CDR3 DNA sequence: TGTGCCAGCAGCTTACAGGAGGTCCGTGAAGCTTTCTTT.

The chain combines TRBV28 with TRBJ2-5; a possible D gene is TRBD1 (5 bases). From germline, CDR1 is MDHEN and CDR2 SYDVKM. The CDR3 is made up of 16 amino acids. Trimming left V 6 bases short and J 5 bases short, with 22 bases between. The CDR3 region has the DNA TGTGCCAGCAGCACCCACTGGGGCCCCCACCGGGAGACCCAGTACTTC. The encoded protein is CASSTHWGPHRETQYF.

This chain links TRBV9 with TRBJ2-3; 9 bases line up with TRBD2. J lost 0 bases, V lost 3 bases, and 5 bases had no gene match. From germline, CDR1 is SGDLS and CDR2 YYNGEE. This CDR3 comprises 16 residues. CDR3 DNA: TGTGCCAGCAGCGATGAAACTAGCGGGAGCACAGATACGCAGTATTTT. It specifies CASSDETSGSTDTQYF.

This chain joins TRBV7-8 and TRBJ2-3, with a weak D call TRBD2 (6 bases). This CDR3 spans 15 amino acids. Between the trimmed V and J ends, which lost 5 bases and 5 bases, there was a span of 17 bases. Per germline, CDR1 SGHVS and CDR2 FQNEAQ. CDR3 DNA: TGTGCCAGCAGCAAACGGGACTCCCGCGGAGATACGCAGTATTTT. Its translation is CASSKRDSRGDTQYF. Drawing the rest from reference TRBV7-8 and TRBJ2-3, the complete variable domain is GAGVSQSPRYKVAKRGQDVALRCDPISGHVSLFWYQQALGQGPEFLTYFQNEAQLDKSGLPSDRFFAERPEGSVSTLKIQRTQQEDSAVYLCASSKRDSRGDTQYFGPGTRLTVL.